What follows is one TCR beta chain and its context. Antigen specificity is unknown. CDR3 size: 15 residues. V lost 2 bases and J 4 bases, leaving 18 bases between the germline ends. Germline V gene data show CDR1 as DFQATT and CDR2 as SNEGSKA (reference sequence). The sample belongs to a study of blood T cells in healthy people across ages. Across the whole study: The template switching approach captured approximately one barcoded beta molecule for every two T cells.

Study-level points and caveats: The study lacked donor CMV status, which possibly confounded expanded clonotype changes. Higher diversity, along with more naive CD4+ cells, distinguished long-lived donors from aged donors.

The second PCR ran about 6 to 11 cycles with a sample-barcoded 5' primer and J-beta primers. Each sample provided no less than 3 million CDR3-containing paired-end reads. TCRdb re-called the 5' RACE reads through MiXCR, storing one row per CDR3 protein. The top ten hold 7.7% of the sample, which has around 1,500,000 distinct CDR3 sequences, roughly 27% seen once. This clonotype was obtained from a woman aged 25 to 39 in good health. The V gene is TRBV20-1, the J gene TRBJ2-7; D possibly corresponds to TRBD1 (6 bases). Sequenced input: blood. The CDR3, as DNA: TGCAGTGCTAGATCCGCAGGGGTGCATATATACGAGCAGTACTTC. Its protein is CSARSAGVHIYEQYF.